These 15 T cell receptor beta chains share one sample of origin, sequenced in a study of cytomegalovirus exposure and HLA in healthy donors. 60 Vbeta and 13 Jbeta primers were used in PCR. Profiled with immunoSEQ multiplex PCR; TCRdb holds only in-frame clones, not every one. The sample gives about 140,000 clones, about 80% of which show up once; 4.1% is in the top ten. The sample consisted of PBMCs. All receptors come from a man aged 35-49 years in good health and CMV-seropositive.

The chain links TRBV19 to TRBJ2-7; 9 nucleotides match TRBD1. Trimming took 6 bases from V and 3 from J; bases not matched to a gene: 3. The CDR3 sequence is 13 residues long. Germline V gene data show CDR1 as LNHDA and CDR2 as SQIVND (reference sequence). The CDR3 DNA is TGTGCCAGTAGGCGGACAGGGGACTACGAGCAGTACTTC. Translating gives CASRRTGDYEQYF.

In its sample, this clone was seen once. The chain recombines TRBV4-2 with TRBJ2-3; D is undetermined. The CDR3 contains 15 residues. V lost 4 bases and J lost 2, with 13 bases in between. Germline CDR1 is LGHNA and CDR2 is YNFKEQ. CDR3 protein: CASSPSMAPTDTQYF. Written as DNA, the CDR3 is TGTGCCAGCAGCCCCTCGATGGCTCCCACAGATACGCAGTATTTT.

This clone was seen more than once but under ten times. The chain employs TRBV9 and TRBJ2-7; weak D call: TRBD2 (5 bases). Trimming stripped 4 bases from V and 2 bases from J, with 10 bases between. Germline V gene lookup returns CDR1 SGDLS and CDR2 YYNGEE. The CDR3 runs to 13 residues. This CDR3 reads CASSTTTTYEQYF. In DNA form, the CDR3 reads TGTGCCAGCAGCACGACTACTACCTACGAGCAGTACTTC.

The chain combines TRBV25-1 with TRBJ1-2; no reliable D call. The CDR3 contains 13 residues. Looked up from germline, CDR1 is MGHDK and CDR2 is SYGVNS. V lost 1 base to trimming and J lost 4 bases, with 7 bases between them. The CDR3 reads CASSESGSYGYTF. DNA for the CDR3: TGTGCCAGCAGTGAATCGGGGAGCTATGGCTACACCTTC.

This rearrangement joins TRBV11-2 to TRBJ1-1; D might be TRBD1 (5 bases). CDR1 is SGHAT and CDR2 is FQNNGV in the germline V gene. CDR3 length equals 13 residues. V gave up 5 bases and J gave up 6 bases, with 13 bases separating them. The CDR3 DNA follows: TGTGCCAGCAGCGGGGGAGGGAGTTCTGAAGCTTTCTTT. Encoded protein: CASSGGGSSEAFF.

This clone was counted between two and nine times. V is TRBV13 and J is TRBJ2-1; TRBD2 agrees at 11 bases. After removal of 1 base from V and 6 bases from J, the junction contained 2 bases not matched to a gene. The germline V gene has CDR1 PRHDT and CDR2 FYEKMQ (reference sequence). The CDR3 has 15 amino acids. CDR3 nucleotides: TGTGCCAGCAGCTTAGTAGCGGGAGGGGGCAATGAGCAGTTCTTC. Its translation is CASSLVAGGGNEQFF.

The rearrangement uses TRBV19 and TRBJ1-2, with D possibly being TRBD1 (5 bases). Deletions cut 3 bases from V and 5 bases from J, with 16 bases between. There are 15 residues in the CDR3. In germline, CDR1 is LNHDA, CDR2 SQIVND (reference sequence). The CDR3 sequence: CASSISGRSTYGYTF. The CDR3 region has the DNA TGTGCCAGTAGTATTTCAGGGCGGAGCACGTATGGCTACACCTTC.

The chain has TRBV11-3 and TRBJ2-1; TRBD1 matches at 9 bases. V lost 3 bases and J lost 4; bases outside the gene matches: 4. The CDR3 extends over 15 amino acids. Germline CDR1 SGHNT, CDR2 YENEEA. The DNA of the CDR3 is TGTGCCAGCAGCTTGGGACAGGGAGCTTACAATGAGCAGTTCTTC. It encodes CASSLGQGAYNEQFF.

This chain connects TRBV7-9 to TRBJ1-1; D is ambiguous. The ends were cut back, 1 base at V and 4 bases at J, with 10 bases in the middle. The CDR3 totals 14 residues. Germline CDR1 SEHNR, CDR2 FQNEAQ (reference sequence). CDR3 sequence reads: CASSLVGSLTEAFF. The CDR3 bases are TGTGCCAGCAGCTTAGTGGGCAGCCTCACTGAAGCTTTCTTT.

The chain employs TRBV9 and TRBJ1-1; no definite D call. The CDR3 loop spans 14 amino acids. CDR1 and CDR2 (germline): SGDLS, YYNGEE. Trimming removed 0 bases at V and 5 bases at J, with 11 bases between. Here the CDR3 reads CASSVGFEKTEAFF. The DNA of the CDR3 is TGTGCCAGCAGCGTAGGGTTTGAGAAAACTGAAGCTTTCTTT.

The chain recombines TRBV28 with TRBJ1-1; D perhaps matches TRBD1 (6 bases). The V gene's germline CDR1 is MDHEN and CDR2 SYDVKM. The CDR3 extends over 12 amino acids. V dropped 5 bases and J dropped 6 bases, with 10 bases sitting between them. The CDR3 is CASSQGWAEAFF. The CDR3 DNA is TGTGCCAGCAGTCAGGGGTGGGCTGAAGCTTTCTTT. Combining the CDR3 with reference TRBV28 and TRBJ1-1 gives the whole variable domain DVKVTQSSRYLVKRTGEKVFLECVQDMDHENMFWYRQDPGLGLRLIYFSYDVKMKEKGDIPEGYSVSREKKERFSLILESASTNQTSMYLCASSQGWAEAFFGQGTRLTVV.

The rearrangement uses TRBV9 and TRBJ2-1, with 9 bases aligning to TRBD2. Germline V CDR1 and CDR2: SGDLS, YYNGEE. CDR3 length equals 17 residues. Losses at the gene ends were 4 bases for V and 0 bases for J; bases not matched to a gene: 8. CDR3 protein: CASSPRTSVSSYNEQFF. The CDR3 nucleotides read TGTGCCAGCAGCCCCCGGACTAGCGTGAGCTCCTACAATGAGCAGTTCTTC.

This rearrangement joins TRBV27 to TRBJ1-1; 8 positions agree with TRBD1. Germline CDR1 is MNHEY and CDR2 is SMNVEV (reference sequence). CDR3 length: 16 amino acids. Trimming at V came to 5 bases and at J to 4 bases, leaving 12 bases not matched to a gene. CDR3 DNA: TGTGCCAGCAGTCCGTGGACAGGGAGGGTAGTCACTGAAGCTTTCTTT. It specifies CASSPWTGRVVTEAFF.

Note on this clone: The junction departs from the called germline gene at one end, perhaps through a read error. The chain carries TRBV7-7 and TRBJ1-3; no reliable D call. CDR3 size: 15 residues. Germline V gives CDR1 SSHAT, CDR2 FNYEAQ (reference sequence). DNA of the CDR3: TGTGCTAGCAGCCCCAACACGGGATCTGGAAACACCATATATTTT. It encodes CASSPNTGSGNTIYF.

J is TRBJ2-7 and V is TRBV12-5, with TRBD1 matching 9 bases. The CDR3 has 16 residues. The germline V gene has CDR1 LGHNT and CDR2 FRNRAP. With V trimmed by 6 bases and J by 2 bases, 11 bases remained unmatched. This chain's CDR3 is CASGPLPGQGPYEQYF. In nucleotides, the CDR3 is TGTGCTAGTGGCCCACTGCCGGGACAGGGTCCCTACGAGCAGTACTTC.